The 9 T cell receptor beta chains below were found in one sample sequenced in a study of shared clonotypes between healthy human individuals. Clones were read by immunoSEQ multiplex PCR, and TCRdb kept only the in-frame ones, dropping some. This repertoire shows more than 2 million clones, roughly 94% found once; its top ten account for under 0.15%. The sequencing input was naive CD4+ T cells sorted from blood. Sample subset: CD45RA+ positively selected. The receptors derive from a man aged 18 to 29 in good health.

The chain combines TRBV18 with TRBJ1-4; D uncertain. The CDR3 totals 15 residues. In germline, CDR1 is KGHSH, CDR2 LQKENI. V gave up 6 bases and J gave up 8 bases, with 19 bases separating them. Written as DNA, the CDR3 is TGTGCCAGCTCTCCTGACGGTACCACGGGGGAAAAACTGTTTTTT. This encodes CASSPDGTTGEKLFF.

The chain recombines TRBV7-2 with TRBJ1-1; D is possibly TRBD1 (6 bases). The germline CDR1 and CDR2 sequences are SGHTA and FQGNSA. Trimming pared 5 bases from V and 6 bases from J, leaving 16 bases between. The CDR3 extends over 14 amino acids. The chain's CDR3 is CASSVKQGIAEAFF. CDR3 nucleotides: TGTGCCAGCAGCGTAAAACAGGGAATCGCTGAAGCTTTCTTT.

The chain carries TRBV11-2 and TRBJ1-1, with a possible D match to TRBD1 (6 bases). V lost 5 bases, J lost 0 bases, and 13 bases lay in between. The CDR3 has 15 residues. Germline CDR1 SGHAT, CDR2 FQNNGV. CDR3 bases: TGTGCCAGCAGCCATGGACAGCTTATGAACACTGAAGCTTTCTTT. Amino acid sequence: CASSHGQLMNTEAFF.

The V and J genes are TRBV6-1 and TRBJ1-4; 8 bases are shared with TRBD1. V was pared by 9 bases and J by 7 bases, with 10 bases of the junction left unmatched. Germline CDR1 reads MNHNS; CDR2 reads SASEGT. There are 14 residues in the CDR3. The CDR3 coding sequence is TGTGCCAGTTATTTGACAGGGGCTGGTGAAAAACTGTTTTTT. Amino acids: CASYLTGAGEKLFF.

The V gene is TRBV30, the J gene TRBJ2-5; TRBD2 matches at 9 bases. Trimming removed 3 bases from V and 5 bases from J; junction bases left unmatched: 1. Germline CDR1 and CDR2: GTSNPN and SVGIG (reference sequence). This CDR3 region has 12 residues. CDR3 sequence (DNA): TGTGCCTGGAGCGGGACTAGCGAGACCCAGTACTTC. Protein product: CAWSGTSETQYF. Combining the CDR3 with reference TRBV30 and TRBJ2-5 gives the whole variable domain SQTIHQWPATLVQPVGSPLSLECTVEGTSNPNLYWYRQAAGRGLQLLFYSVGIGQISSEVPQNLSASRPQDRQFILSSKKLLLSDSGFYLCAWSGTSETQYFGPGTRLLVL.

This clone appeared a single time. V usage is TRBV7-8 and J usage is TRBJ2-7; D is unresolved. V shed 2 bases and J shed 5 bases, with 10 bases lying between them. Germline CDR1 and CDR2: SGHVS and FQNEAQ. The CDR3 spans 13 residues. For the CDR3, the DNA is TGTGCCAGCAGCTTATCCGCTTCCCACGAGCAGTACTTC. Translated: CASSLSASHEQYF.

The rearrangement joins TRBV4-3 to TRBJ1-1; the D is unclear. With 0 bases removed from V and 2 bases from J, the gap between germline ends came to 10 bases. The length of the CDR3 is 15 residues. Germline CDR1 reads LGHNA; CDR2 reads YSLEER. This CDR3 reads CASSQDVTRNTEAFF. The CDR3, as DNA: TGCGCCAGCAGCCAAGATGTGACCCGCAACACTGAAGCTTTCTTT.

The CDR3 loop is CASSSQGLLNTEAFF. The DNA for the CDR3 is TGTGCCAGCAGCTCCCAGGGGTTACTGAACACTGAAGCTTTCTTT. This sequence joins TRBV7-2 and TRBJ1-1; a possible D gene is TRBD1 (6 bases). V was shortened by 4 bases and J by 0 bases, with 12 bases between the two germline ends. The length of the CDR3 is 15 residues. CDR1 SGHTA and CDR2 FQGNSA come from the germline V gene.

V and J are TRBV27 and TRBJ2-5, with TRBD1 matching 8 bases. The V gene end was trimmed by 3 bases and the J gene end by 5 bases; junction bases not matched to a gene: 5. Germline lookup yields CDR1 MNHEY and CDR2 SMNVEV (reference sequence). The length of the CDR3 is 14 residues. CDR3 in amino acids: CASSFQGAEETQYF. The CDR3 DNA reads TGTGCCAGCAGTTTCCAGGGGGCGGAGGAGACCCAGTACTTC.